Here is one T cell receptor (beta chain) with its context. Its antigen is not known. The data derive from a study of T cell responses to AZD1222 COVID-19 vaccine. Using immunoSEQ multiplex PCR, the repertoire was profiled, and TCRdb retains in-frame clones only, with some absent. The table shows roughly 200,000 clones, with around 90% occurring only once. The length of the CDR3 is 15 residues. V lost 4 bases to trimming and J lost 1 base; unmatched junction nucleotides: 3. Per germline, CDR1 SGHRS and CDR2 YFSETQ. Findings and limits, study-wide: Close to half of spike-specific TCRs reportedly recognize unmutated variant regions.

V usage is TRBV5-1 and J usage is TRBJ2-3; 10 bases are shared with TRBD2. The source material was peripheral blood, sampled on day 0 of AZD1222 vaccination. This TCR came from an adult in good health. Here the CDR3 reads CASSTLAGGTDTQYF. CDR3 nucleotide sequence: TGCGCCAGCAGCACTCTAGCGGGGGGCACAGATACGCAGTATTTT.